This T cell receptor (beta chain) was captured by sequencing in a study of cytomegalovirus exposure and HLA in healthy donors. Study-wide points: High sensitivity and specificity were reportedly achieved when the classifier diagnosed cytomegalovirus status.

V gave up 8 bases and J gave up 1 base, with 5 bases separating them. CDR1 MNHNS and CDR2 SASEGT come from the germline V gene. The CDR3 is 11 amino acids. A word on this clone: No antigen is known for it.

The method was immunoSEQ multiplex PCR; TCRdb's version includes in-frame clones alone and lacks a portion of them. There are some 120,000 clones in the sample; approximately 87% occur only once, and 2.1% lies in the top ten. The sequencing sample was made of PBMCs. This TCR came from a woman aged 30 to 39 in good health and CMV-seronegative. The J gene is TRBJ1-1, the V gene TRBV6-1; D perhaps matches TRBD1 (5 bases). The CDR3 reads CASDRNTEAFF. CDR3 DNA: TGTGCCAGCGACAGGAACACTGAAGCTTTCTTT.